This TCR beta chain was captured in a study of blood T cell repertoires in COVID-19. Sequencing was performed with immunoSEQ multiplex PCR; in TCRdb, only in-frame clones are kept and a portion is missing. The sample holds roughly 38,000 clones; roughly 80% are singletons and the top ten take 25% to 30%. This CDR3 contains 15 residues. Trimming removed 2 bases from V and 9 bases from J, with 14 bases in between. Germline lookup yields CDR1 SEHNR and CDR2 FQNEAQ (reference sequence). The V call is TRBV7-9, the J call TRBJ1-6; D gene unclear. The sample taken for sequencing was peripheral blood. The TCR originated in a man aged 80 or over with active or convalescent COVID-19. Here the CDR3 reads CASSLPVSSLSPLHF. The CDR3 DNA follows: TGTGCCAGCAGCTTACCCGTATCCTCCCTTTCACCCCTCCACTTT. The variable domain in full, completed from reference TRBV7-9 and TRBJ1-6, reads DTGVSQNPRHKITKRGQNVTFRCDPISEHNRLYWYRQTLGQGPEFLTYFQNEAQLEKSRLLSDRFSAERPKGSFSTLEIQRTEQGDSAMYLCASSLPVSSLSPLHFGNGTRLTVT.